This TCR beta chain was found in a study of tumor-infiltrating lymphocytes in localized non-small cell lung cancer. Profiling relied on immunoSEQ multiplex PCR, and the TCRdb table lists in-frame clones only, not all of them. The data contain about 29,000 clones, approximately 85% of them singletons. This clonotype originated in a human donor with non-small cell lung cancer. Sequenced sample: lung tumor tissue.

This chain's CDR3 is CASSLVNGPQHF. The CDR3 DNA reads TGTGCCAGCAGCTTAGTTAACGGGCCCCAGCATTTT. This chain joins TRBV7-2 and TRBJ1-5; no reliable D call. V was cut by 1 base and J by 9 bases, with 7 bases left in between. The CDR3 length is 12 residues. Per germline, CDR1 SGHTA and CDR2 FQGNSA.